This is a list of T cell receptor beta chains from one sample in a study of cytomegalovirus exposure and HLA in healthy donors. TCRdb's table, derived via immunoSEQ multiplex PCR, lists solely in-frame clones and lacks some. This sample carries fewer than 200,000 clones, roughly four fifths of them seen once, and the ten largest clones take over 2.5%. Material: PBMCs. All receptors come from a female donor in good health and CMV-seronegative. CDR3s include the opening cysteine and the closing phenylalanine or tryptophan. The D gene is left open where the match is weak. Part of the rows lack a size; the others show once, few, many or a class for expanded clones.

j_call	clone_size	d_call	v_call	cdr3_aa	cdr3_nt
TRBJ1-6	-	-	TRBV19	CASSTWEAKSPLHF	TGTGCCAGTAGTACCTGGGAGGCTAAATCACCCCTCCACTTT
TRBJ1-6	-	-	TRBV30	CAWAGLYNSPLHF	TGTGCCTGGGCGGGACTGTATAATTCACCCCTCCACTTT
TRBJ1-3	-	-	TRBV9	CASTRGLSGNTIYF	TGTGCCAGCACCCGAGGGTTATCGGGAAACACCATATATTTT
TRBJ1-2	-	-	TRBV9	CASSPSGSSLGGYTF	TGTGCCAGCAGCCCCTCGGGATCCTCGTTGGGTGGCTACACCTTC
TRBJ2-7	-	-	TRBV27	CASSLYSPYEQYF	TGTGCCAGCAGTTTATACTCTCCCTACGAGCAGTACTTC
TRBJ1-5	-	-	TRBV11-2	CASSSTGGANQPQHF	TGTGCCAGCAGCTCCACCGGGGGGGCCAATCAGCCCCAGCATTTT
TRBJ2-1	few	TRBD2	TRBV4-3	CASSQHAWTAGGYNEQFF	TGCGCCAGCAGCCAACACGCTTGGACGGCGGGGGGTTACAATGAGCAGTTCTTC
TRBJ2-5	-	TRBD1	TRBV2	CASSEGGQGFAETQYF	TGTGCCAGCAGTGAAGGGGGACAGGGATTCGCGGAGACCCAGTACTTC
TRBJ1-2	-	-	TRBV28	CASSGALGYGYTF	TGTGCCAGCAGTGGGGCATTGGGATATGGCTACACCTTC
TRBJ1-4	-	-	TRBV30	CARKTGEKLFF	TGTGCCCGGAAGACGGGAGAAAAACTGTTTTTT
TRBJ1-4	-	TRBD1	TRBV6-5	CASSSPGQGFKELFF	TGTGCCAGCAGTTCGCCGGGACAGGGGTTCAAAGAACTGTTTTTT
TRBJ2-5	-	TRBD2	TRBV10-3	CAISEPLAGGHEGTQYF	TGTGCCATCAGTGAGCCCCTAGCGGGGGGTCACGAAGGGACCCAGTACTTC
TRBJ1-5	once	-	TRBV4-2	CASSQDPDSRHQPQHF	TGTGCCAGCAGCCAAGATCCGGACAGCCGACATCAGCCCCAGCATTTT
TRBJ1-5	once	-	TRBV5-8	CASSLGTGNSNQPQHF	TGTGCCAGCAGCTTGGGTACAGGGAATAGCAATCAGCCCCAGCATTTT
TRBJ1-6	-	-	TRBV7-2	CASSFNSPLHF	TGTGCCAGCTCTTTTAATTCACCCCTCCACTTT
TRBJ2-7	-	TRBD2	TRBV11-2	CASSLEGSGSRAYEQYF	TGTGCCAGCAGCCTAGAGGGCAGCGGGAGCAGAGCCTACGAGCAGTACTTC
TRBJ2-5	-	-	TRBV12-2	CASRTFSAGGKEETQYF	TGTGCAAGCCGAACGTTCTCGGCGGGAGGAAAGGAGGAGACCCAGTACTTC
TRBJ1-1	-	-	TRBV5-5	CASSLRVATEAFF	TGTGCCAGCAGCCTGAGGGTGGCGACTGAAGCTTTCTTT
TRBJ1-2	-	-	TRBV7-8	CASSFGGSIYYGYTF	TGTGCCAGCAGCTTCGGGGGAAGTATTTACTATGGCTACACCTTC
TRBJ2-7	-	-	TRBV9	CASSPPGQGGFQYF	TGTGCCAGCAGCCCCCCGGGGCAGGGAGGATTTCAGTACTTC
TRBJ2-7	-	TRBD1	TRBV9	CASSLTGVSYEQYF	TGTGCCAGCAGCTTAACAGGGGTTTCCTACGAGCAGTACTTC
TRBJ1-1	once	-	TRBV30	CAWSGRGGDTEAFF	TGTGCCTGGAGCGGCAGGGGAGGGGACACTGAAGCTTTCTTT
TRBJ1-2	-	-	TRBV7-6	CASSLGGGLDGYTF	TGTGCCAGCAGCTTAGGGGGGGGCTTGGATGGCTACACCTTC
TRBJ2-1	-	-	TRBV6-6	CASTLARSYNEQFF	TGTGCCAGCACCTTAGCGAGGAGCTACAATGAGCAGTTCTTC
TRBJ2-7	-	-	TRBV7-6	CASSRSAYSYEQYF	TGTGCCAGCAGCCGTAGCGCATATTCCTACGAGCAGTACTTC
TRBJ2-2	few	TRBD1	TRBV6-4	CASSGDSGAGELFF	TGTGCCAGCAGTGGGGACAGTGGGGCCGGGGAGCTGTTTTTT
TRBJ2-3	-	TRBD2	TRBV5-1	CASSSGTSGGAEGDTQYF	TGCGCCAGCAGCTCCGGGACTAGCGGGGGGGCCGAGGGAGATACGCAGTATTTT
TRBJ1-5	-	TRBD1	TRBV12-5	CASGQGIGNQPQHF	TGTGCTAGTGGACAGGGGATTGGCAATCAGCCCCAGCATTTT
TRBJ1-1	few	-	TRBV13	CASSLRSIAKTTEAFF	TGTGCCAGCAGCTTAAGGTCAATAGCAAAGACCACTGAAGCTTTCTTT
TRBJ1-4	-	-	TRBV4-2	CASSQGGLGALNEKLFF	TGTGCCAGCAGCCAAGGGGGGTTGGGGGCTCTTAATGAAAAACTGTTTTTT
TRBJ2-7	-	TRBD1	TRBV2	CASGKDRVSYEQYF	TGTGCCAGCGGTAAGGACAGGGTATCCTACGAGCAGTACTTC
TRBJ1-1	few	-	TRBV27	CASSFGGFEAFF	TGTGCCAGCAGTTTTGGGGGGTTCGAGGCTTTCTTT
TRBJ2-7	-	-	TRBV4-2	CASSQGGGIGEQYF	TGTGCCAGCAGCCAAGGCGGGGGCATCGGCGAGCAGTACTTC
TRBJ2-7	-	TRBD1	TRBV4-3	CASSQEPGQGYEQYF	TGCGCCAGCAGCCAGGAACCGGGACAGGGTTACGAGCAGTACTTC
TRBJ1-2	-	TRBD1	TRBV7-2	CASSSDRAGGYTF	TGTGCCAGCAGCTCCGACAGGGCCGGTGGCTACACCTTC
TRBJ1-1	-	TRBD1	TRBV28	CASSFVQGAGTEAFF	TGTGCCAGCAGTTTTGTACAGGGGGCAGGCACTGAAGCTTTCTTT
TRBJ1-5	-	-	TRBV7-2	CASSLVSGNNQPQHF	TGTGCCAGCAGCTTAGTGTCAGGGAACAATCAGCCCCAGCATTTT
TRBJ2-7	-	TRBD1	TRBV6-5	CASSYSIQGMYEQYF	TGTGCCAGCAGTTACTCGATACAGGGGATGTACGAGCAGTACTTC
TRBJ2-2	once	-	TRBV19	CASSAVEAVGELFF	TGTGCCAGTAGTGCGGTGGAGGCGGTCGGGGAGCTGTTTTTT
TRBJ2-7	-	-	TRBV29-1	CSAGQAYEQYF	TGCAGCGCTGGGCAGGCCTACGAGCAGTACTTC
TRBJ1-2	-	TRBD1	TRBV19	CASTTGGYGYTF	TGTGCCAGTACCACAGGGGGCTATGGCTACACCTTC
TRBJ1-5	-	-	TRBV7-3	CASSPDSNQPQHF	TGTGCCAGCAGCCCAGATTCCAATCAGCCCCAGCATTTT
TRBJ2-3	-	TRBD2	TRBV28	CASSLSGSWEDTQYF	TGTGCCAGCAGTCTTAGCGGGAGCTGGGAGGATACGCAGTATTTT
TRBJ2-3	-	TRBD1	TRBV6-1	CANSYRGGTDTQYF	TGTGCCAACAGCTACAGGGGCGGCACAGATACGCAGTATTTT
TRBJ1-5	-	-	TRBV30	CALGSPQPQHF	TGTGCCCTAGGCTCCCCCCAGCCCCAGCATTTT
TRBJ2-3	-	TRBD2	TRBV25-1	CASSRGTGTKTDTQYF	TGTGCCAGCAGTAGAGGCACCGGGACTAAGACAGATACGCAGTATTTT
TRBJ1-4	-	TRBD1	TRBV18	CANKRQGWEKLFF	TGTGCCAACAAAAGACAGGGGTGGGAAAAACTGTTTTTT
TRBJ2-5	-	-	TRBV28	CASSLPGETQYF	TGTGCCAGCAGTTTACCCGGGGAGACCCAGTACTTC
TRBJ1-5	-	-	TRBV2	CASRETALLINQPQHF	TGTGCCAGCAGAGAAACAGCCCTCCTGATCAATCAGCCCCAGCATTTT
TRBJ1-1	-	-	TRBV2	CASSEAGGTEAFF	TGTGCCAGCAGTGAAGCCGGGGGCACTGAAGCTTTCTTT
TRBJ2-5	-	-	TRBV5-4	CASSSGTLQETQYF	TGTGCCAGCAGCTCTGGGACTCTTCAAGAGACCCAGTACTTC
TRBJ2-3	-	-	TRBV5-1	CASSLKTLSGTDTQYF	TGCGCCAGCAGCTTAAAGACTCTCTCGGGAACAGATACGCAGTATTTT
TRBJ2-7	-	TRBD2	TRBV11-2	CASSKGAGGPWEQYF	TGTGCCAGCAGCAAGGGAGCGGGAGGGCCCTGGGAGCAGTACTTC
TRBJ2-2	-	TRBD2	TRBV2	CASSEMASGNTGELFF	TGTGCCAGCAGTGAAATGGCTAGCGGAAACACCGGGGAGCTGTTTTTT
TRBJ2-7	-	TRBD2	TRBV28	CASVKGRGTSVPRPSSYEQYF	TGTGCCAGCGTGAAAGGACGGGGGACTAGCGTCCCCAGACCGAGCTCCTACGAGCAGTACTTC